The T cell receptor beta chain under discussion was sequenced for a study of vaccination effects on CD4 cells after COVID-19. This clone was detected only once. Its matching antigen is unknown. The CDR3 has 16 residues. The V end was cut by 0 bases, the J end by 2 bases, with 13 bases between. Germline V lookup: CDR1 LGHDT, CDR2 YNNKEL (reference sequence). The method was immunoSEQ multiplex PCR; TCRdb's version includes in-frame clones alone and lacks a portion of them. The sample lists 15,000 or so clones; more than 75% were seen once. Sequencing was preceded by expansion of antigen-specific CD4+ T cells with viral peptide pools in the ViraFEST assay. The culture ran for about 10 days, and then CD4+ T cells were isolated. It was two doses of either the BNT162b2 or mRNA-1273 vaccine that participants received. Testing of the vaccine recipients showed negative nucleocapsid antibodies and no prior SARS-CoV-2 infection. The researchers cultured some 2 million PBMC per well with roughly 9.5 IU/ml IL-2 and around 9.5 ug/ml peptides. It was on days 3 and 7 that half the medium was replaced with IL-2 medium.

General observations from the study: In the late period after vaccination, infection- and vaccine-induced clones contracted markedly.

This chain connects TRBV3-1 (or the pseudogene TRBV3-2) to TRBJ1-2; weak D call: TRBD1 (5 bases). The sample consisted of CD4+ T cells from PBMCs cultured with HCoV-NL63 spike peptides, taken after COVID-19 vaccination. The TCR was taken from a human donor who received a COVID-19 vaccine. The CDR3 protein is CASSQELRVGNYGYTF. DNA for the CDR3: TGTGCCAGCAGCCAAGAACTCAGGGTGGGGAACTATGGCTACACCTTC.